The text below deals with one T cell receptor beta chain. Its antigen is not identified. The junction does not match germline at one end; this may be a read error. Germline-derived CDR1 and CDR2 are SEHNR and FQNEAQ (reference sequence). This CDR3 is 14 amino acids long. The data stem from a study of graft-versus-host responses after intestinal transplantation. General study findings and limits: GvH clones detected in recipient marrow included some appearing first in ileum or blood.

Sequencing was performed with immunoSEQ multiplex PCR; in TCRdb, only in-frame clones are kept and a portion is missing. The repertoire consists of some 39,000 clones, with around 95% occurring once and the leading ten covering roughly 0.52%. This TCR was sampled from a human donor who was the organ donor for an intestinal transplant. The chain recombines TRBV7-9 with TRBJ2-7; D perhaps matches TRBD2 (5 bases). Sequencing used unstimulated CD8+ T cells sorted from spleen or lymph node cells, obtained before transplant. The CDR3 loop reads CASSEAVNSYGQYF. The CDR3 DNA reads TGTGCCAGCAGCGAAGCGGTTAACTCCTACGGGCAGTACTTC.